This T cell receptor (beta chain) derives from a study of blood T cell repertoires in COVID-19. Study in general: Specimens from acute and convalescent COVID-19 originated in the United States, Italy and Spain. Sample material is recorded as cDNA or gDNA derived from T cells, B-cell-depleted T cells, or PBMCs.

V lost 4 bases and J lost 1, with 14 bases in between. The CDR3 spans 16 residues. From germline, CDR1 is SGHAT and CDR2 FQNNGV. Per the original data handling: Amplification with reference gene primers provided the estimates of nucleated cell counts. Using immunoSEQ multiplex PCR, the repertoire was profiled, and TCRdb retains in-frame clones only, with some absent. The V and J calls and the clone size are those of that table, but D and trimming were determined from the DNA. This table has some 64,000 clones, 55% to 80% appearing once. Enrollment of patients from Seattle took place during active infection, with longitudinal follow-up.

V gene TRBV11-2 combines with J gene TRBJ2-1, with D perhaps TRBD2 (6 bases). Source material: peripheral blood. The receptor was isolated from an older woman with COVID-19, enrolled during active disease. The CDR3 protein is CASSSRAGRSYNEQFF. For the CDR3, the DNA is TGTGCCAGCAGCTCCCGGGCGGGGAGGTCCTACAATGAGCAGTTCTTC.